The source of this T cell receptor (beta chain) is a study of cytomegalovirus exposure and HLA in healthy donors. Findings of the study overall: Published work reported that the classifier diagnosed cytomegalovirus status with high specificity and sensitivity. In vitro confirmation showed three CMV-associated chains to be CMV antigen specific. The investigators catalogued 150 to 200 TCR beta chains as cytomegalovirus-associated.

TCRdb's copy holds only in-frame clones and misses some; the assay was immunoSEQ multiplex PCR. The table shows tens of thousands of clones, with over 85% occurring only once. These donors were members of the roughly 120-subject validation cohort, a group separate from the approximately 680-subject first cohort. The length of the CDR3 is 13 residues. The V end was cut by 2 bases, the J end by 4 bases, with 8 bases between. CDR1 is MNHEY and CDR2 is SMNVEV in the germline V gene (reference sequence). This clone was seen only once. The target antigen is unknown. The specimen was PBMCs. The rearrangement uses TRBV27 and TRBJ1-1; D ambiguous. This clonotype was sampled from a woman under 40 in good health and CMV-seropositive. CDR3 sequence: CASSLNSATEAFF. The DNA for the CDR3 is TGTGCCAGCAGTTTAAATAGTGCCACTGAAGCTTTCTTT.